This TCR beta chain was obtained from a study of blood T cell repertoires in COVID-19. Study-level information: Samples of COVID-19 (acute and convalescent) were obtained from the United States, Italy and Spain.

In the source study's methods: From reference gene primer amplification, estimates of nucleated cell counts were derived. Clones were read by immunoSEQ multiplex PCR, and TCRdb kept only the in-frame ones, dropping some. Clone size and V and J calls were adopted from that table, with D and trimming inferred from the DNA. The repertoire holds around 150,000 clones, with around 90% as singletons. The CDR3 totals 16 residues. V dropped 6 bases and J dropped 4 bases, with 22 bases sitting between them. Per germline, CDR1 MNHEY and CDR2 SMNVEV (reference sequence). The clonotype comes from a woman in her sixties with active or convalescent COVID-19. This chain joins TRBV27 and TRBJ2-7; a possible D gene is TRBD2 (7 bases). Sequenced material: peripheral blood. The CDR3 loop reads CASRESTWGGGYEQYF. CDR3 sequence (DNA): TGTGCCAGCAGGGAATCCACGTGGGGGGGCGGATACGAGCAGTACTTC.